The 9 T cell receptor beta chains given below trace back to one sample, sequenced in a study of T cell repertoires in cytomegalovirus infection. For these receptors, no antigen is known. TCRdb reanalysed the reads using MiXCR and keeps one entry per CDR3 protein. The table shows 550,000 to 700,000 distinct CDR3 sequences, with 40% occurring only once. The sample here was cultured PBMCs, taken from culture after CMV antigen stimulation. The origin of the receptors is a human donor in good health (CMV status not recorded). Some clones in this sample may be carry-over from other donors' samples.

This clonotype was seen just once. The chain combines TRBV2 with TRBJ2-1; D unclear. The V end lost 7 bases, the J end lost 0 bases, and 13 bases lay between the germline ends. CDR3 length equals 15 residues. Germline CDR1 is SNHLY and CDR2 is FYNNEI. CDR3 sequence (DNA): TGTGCCAGCAATTATGGCGAGAGCTCCTACAATGAGCAGTTCTTC. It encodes CASNYGESSYNEQFF.

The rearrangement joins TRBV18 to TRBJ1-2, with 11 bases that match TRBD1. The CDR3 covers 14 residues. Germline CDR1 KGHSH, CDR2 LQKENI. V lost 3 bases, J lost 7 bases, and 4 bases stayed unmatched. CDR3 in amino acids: CASSPGQGAPGYTF. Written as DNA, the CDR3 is TGTGCCAGCTCACCTGGACAGGGGGCGCCTGGCTACACCTTC.

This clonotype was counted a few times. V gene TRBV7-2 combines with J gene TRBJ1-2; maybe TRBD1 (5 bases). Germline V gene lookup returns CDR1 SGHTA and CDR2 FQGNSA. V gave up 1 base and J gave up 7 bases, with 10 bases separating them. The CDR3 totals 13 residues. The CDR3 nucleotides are TGTGCCAGCAGCTTAGGGGGCGAATCTGGCTACACCTTC. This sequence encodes CASSLGGESGYTF.

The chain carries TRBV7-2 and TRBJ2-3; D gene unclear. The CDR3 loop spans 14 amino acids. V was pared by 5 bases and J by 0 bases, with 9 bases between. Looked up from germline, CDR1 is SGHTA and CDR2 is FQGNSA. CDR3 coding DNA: TGTGCCAGCAGCGGTCTTGCTAGCACAGATACGCAGTATTTT. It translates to CASSGLASTDTQYF.

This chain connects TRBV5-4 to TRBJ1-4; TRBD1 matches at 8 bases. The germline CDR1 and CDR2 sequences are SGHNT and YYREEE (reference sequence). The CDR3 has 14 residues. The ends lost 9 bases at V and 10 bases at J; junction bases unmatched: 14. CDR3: CATEPRTGSGKLFF. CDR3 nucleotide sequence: TGTGCCACCGAACCTCGGACAGGGTCGGGAAAACTGTTTTTT.

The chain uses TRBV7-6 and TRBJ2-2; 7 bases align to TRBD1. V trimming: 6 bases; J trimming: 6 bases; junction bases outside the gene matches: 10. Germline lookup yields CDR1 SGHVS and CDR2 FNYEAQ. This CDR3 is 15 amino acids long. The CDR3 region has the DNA TGTGCCAGCAGGGGGGCAGGGGGTTACGCCGGGGAGCTGTTTTTT. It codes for CASRGAGGYAGELFF. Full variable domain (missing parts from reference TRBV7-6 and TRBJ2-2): GAGVSQSPRYKVTKRGQDVALRCDPISGHVSLYWYRQALGQGPEFLTYFNYEAQQDKSGLPNDRFSAERPEGSISTLTIQRTEQRDSAMYRCASRGAGGYAGELFFGEGSRLTVL.

The CDR3 loop is CACAQQRENTEAFF. The CDR3, as DNA: TGTGCCTGCGCCCAACAGCGAGAGAACACTGAAGCTTTCTTT. The J gene is TRBJ1-1, the V gene TRBV27; D is ambiguous. The CDR3 is made up of 14 amino acids. The V end lost 11 bases, the J end lost 1 base, and 17 bases lay between the germline ends. Germline CDR1 and CDR2: MNHEY and SMNVEV (reference sequence).

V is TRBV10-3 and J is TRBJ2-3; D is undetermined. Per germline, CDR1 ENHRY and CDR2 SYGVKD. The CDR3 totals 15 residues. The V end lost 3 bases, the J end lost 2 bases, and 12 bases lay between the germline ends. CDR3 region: CAISDASANTDTQYF. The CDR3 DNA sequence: TGTGCCATCAGTGATGCCAGCGCCAACACAGATACGCAGTATTTT.

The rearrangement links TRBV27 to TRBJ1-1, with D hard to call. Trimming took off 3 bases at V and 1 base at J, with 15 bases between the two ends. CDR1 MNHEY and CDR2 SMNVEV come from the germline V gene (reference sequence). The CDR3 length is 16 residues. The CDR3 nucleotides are TGTGCCAGCAGTTTGAGCGCCTTCCCACCGAACACTGAAGCTTTCTTT. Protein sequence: CASSLSAFPPNTEAFF.